The sample holds a few counts of the clone carrying this T cell receptor (beta chain). Its antigen is still unknown. The data were obtained in a study of CD8 T cells in ankylosing spondylitis. MiXCR, applied by TCRdb to the 5' RACE reads, yields one record per CDR3 protein. The sample shows around 250,000 distinct CDR3 sequences, under 35% of them seen only once. Study-level points and caveats: Blood from ankylosing spondylitis patients appeared to carry a characteristic roughly 8-variant TCR beta motif. Significant enrichment of disease-linked clones was reported in matched ankylosing spondylitis synovial fluid.

Sequenced: blood, either unsorted or a sorted T cell fraction (not recorded which). This TCR derives from a male donor with ankylosing spondylitis or in good health (not recorded which).

CDR3: CASATGLARTDTQYF. The CDR3 DNA is TGTGCCAGTGCGACGGGACTAGCCCGCACAGATACGCAGTATTTT. The chain carries TRBV19 and TRBJ2-3; 9 bases match TRBD2. This CDR3 region has 15 residues. Germline assignment: CDR1 LNHDA and CDR2 SQIVND (reference sequence). The junction had 7 bases not matched to a gene; V was cut back by 8 bases and J by 1 base.